Reported below is one T cell receptor (beta chain). This sample is part of a study of T cells expressing NK-cell markers. Across the whole study: Seven of the eight sequenced donors were HCMV-seropositive; one was seronegative.

TCRdb re-called the 5' RACE reads and shows each CDR3 protein once, DNA omitted. This repertoire includes over 150,000 distinct CDR3 sequences. CDR3 length equals 16 residues. Germline CDR1 reads MNHNS; CDR2 reads SASEGT. This receptor was identified in a man aged 18 to 69 in good health. The chain links TRBV6-1 to TRBJ2-7; the TCRdb D gene call, TRBD2, has no DNA to confirm it. Sample: blood T cells: a sorted CD56 or NKG2C T cell subset, CD4+ or CD8+ T cells, or bulk PBMC T cells (not recorded which). CDR3: CASSHFGTSGGVEQYF.